Listed below are T cell receptor beta chains from one sample, sequenced in a study of T cells in Graves' hyperthyroidism and ophthalmopathy. TCRdb fed the multiplex PCR reads into MiXCR, producing one record per CDR3 protein. The sample lists a few hundred thousand distinct CDR3 sequences, about a sixth seen once, with around 3.3% in the top ten. Sequenced material: blood. The receptor set was obtained from a woman aged 40 to 55 with Graves' ophthalmopathy. CDR3s include the opening cysteine and the closing phenylalanine or tryptophan. D genes are given only for firm matches. Clone size is shown for a subset of rows, as once, few, many or a class of expanded clone.

clone size,D gene,V gene,J gene,CDR3 DNA,CDR3 protein
many,TRBD1,TRBV6-1,TRBJ2-5,TGTGCCAGCAGACGCCAGGGACAGGGAAGGGAGACCCAGTACTTC,CASRRQGQGRETQYF
many,-,TRBV5-5,TRBJ2-7,TGTGCCAGCAGCCCCCGAGGAGGTCCAGTCGAGCAGTACTTC,CASSPRGGPVEQYF
-,TRBD2,TRBV7-9,TRBJ2-7,TGTGCCAGCAGCTCGGGACTAGCGGGATTCTACGAGCAGTACTTC,CASSSGLAGFYEQYF
many,-,TRBV18,TRBJ2-5,TGTGCCAGCTCCCGGACAGATCAAGAGACCCAGTACTTC,CASSRTDQETQYF
-,-,TRBV30,TRBJ1-6,TGTGCCTGGAGTGTACTCGGAAATAATTCACCCCTCCACTTT,CAWSVLGNNSPLHF
few,TRBD1,TRBV28,TRBJ2-7,TGTGCCAGCAGTCTTCCGGGACAGGGGACTATAAAGCAGTACTTC,CASSLPGQGTIKQYF
few,TRBD1,TRBV9,TRBJ2-6,TGTGCCAGCAGCGAACGACAGGGGGGGATCTCTGGGGCCAACGTCCTGACTTTC,CASSERQGGISGANVLTF
many,TRBD1,TRBV6-4,TRBJ2-2,TGTGCCACCCAGGCAGGGGGCCGGACCGGGGAGCTGTTTTTT,CATQAGGRTGELFF
-,TRBD1,TRBV7-8,TRBJ1-2,TGTGCCAGCAGCTCTTTAGACAGGGAGTGGATCTATGGCTACACCTTC,CASSSLDREWIYGYTF
few,-,TRBV12-3/TRBV12-4,TRBJ2-1,TGTGCCAGCAGTCGCTCCACCGGTTTGTATAACGGTGAGCAGTTCTTC,CASSRSTGLYNGEQFF
many,-,TRBV28,TRBJ1-2,TGTGCCAGCAGTTTAGCGGGGCTCCTAGGCTACACCTTC,CASSLAGLLGYTF
many,-,TRBV6-1,TRBJ1-1,TGTGCCAGCAGGGGACCGTTTTATGGCTCTGAAGCTTTCTTT,CASRGPFYGSEAFF
many,-,TRBV2,TRBJ2-3,TGTGCCAGCAGTGTTTTTAGCGGTAATACGCAGTATTTT,CASSVFSGNTQYF
few,-,TRBV7-9,TRBJ2-5,TGTGCCAGCAGCTTCTCGGACGGCAGCAAGACCCAGTACTTC,CASSFSDGSKTQYF
-,TRBD2,TRBV24-1,TRBJ2-3,TGTGCCACCAGTGTTGGGGGACTAGCGGGAGACACAGATACGCAGTATTTT,CATSVGGLAGDTDTQYF
many,TRBD2,TRBV20-1,TRBJ2-7,TGCAGTGCCCGGACTGAAGCGGGATATGCCTACGAGCAGTACTTC,CSARTEAGYAYEQYF
few,TRBD1,TRBV28,TRBJ2-1,TGTGCCAGCAGCCTCTTGAGACAGGGGTCCTACAATGAGCAGTTCTTC,CASSLLRQGSYNEQFF
-,-,TRBV5-6,TRBJ1-4,TGTGCCAGCAGCTTTGGACAGCGGAATGAAAAACTGTTTTTT,CASSFGQRNEKLFF
many,-,TRBV20-1,TRBJ1-2,TGCAGCAGTAAACCCAACTATGGCTACACCTTC,CSSKPNYGYTF
-,TRBD2,TRBV7-9,TRBJ2-3,TGTGCCAGCAGCTCCGGACTAGCGACTTACAGCACAGATACGCAGTATTTT,CASSSGLATYSTDTQYF
few,-,TRBV9,TRBJ2-1,TGTGCCAGCAACCGGGCAGCCGGGACAGAGCAGTTCTTC,CASNRAAGTEQFF
-,-,TRBV25-1,TRBJ2-5,TGTGCCAGCAGTGACCCCAGAGGGGAAGAGACCCAGTACTTC,CASSDPRGEETQYF
many,TRBD1,TRBV7-9,TRBJ2-1,TGTGCCAGCAGCTTAACGGACAGGTCGGTGTATGAGCAGTTCTTC,CASSLTDRSVYEQFF
-,TRBD2,TRBV5-1,TRBJ2-3,TGCGCCAGCAGCTTGGCTAGCGGGGGGGCAGGGGCAGATACGCAGTATTTT,CASSLASGGAGADTQYF
-,-,TRBV7-2,TRBJ1-1,TGTGCCAGCAGCTTAGGGGACATTCTAACTGAAGCTTTCTTT,CASSLGDILTEAFF
-,-,TRBV5-4,TRBJ2-3,TGTGCCAGCAGCTTGGACGGGGCTACGCAGTATTTT,CASSLDGATQYF
-,-,TRBV7-3,TRBJ2-2,TGTGCCAGCAGCTTATTAGGGACGGGCGGGGAGCTGTTTTTT,CASSLLGTGGELFF
-,TRBD2,TRBV4-1,TRBJ2-1,TGCGCCAGCAGCCAAGCGAGCGGGAGAACGTCCTACAATGAGCAGTTCTTC,CASSQASGRTSYNEQFF
-,-,TRBV19,TRBJ2-2,TGTGCCAGTAGTAACGGACCGATCACCGGGGAGCTGTTTTTT,CASSNGPITGELFF
many,-,TRBV3-1,TRBJ2-3,TGTGCCAGCAGCCAACAGCTAGTAACAGATACGCAGTATTTT,CASSQQLVTDTQYF
-,-,TRBV5-8,TRBJ1-3,TGTGCCAGCACCTTTGGGGGCAGTGGAAACACCATATATTTT,CASTFGGSGNTIYF
many,TRBD1,TRBV2,TRBJ1-2,TGTGCCAGCAGCAAGGACAGGGGGCAGTTACGTGGCTACACCTTC,CASSKDRGQLRGYTF
few,-,TRBV6-9,TRBJ1-2,TGTGCCAGCAGTTACTCGAACGGGAAGTTAACCGGCTACACCTTC,CASSYSNGKLTGYTF
many,TRBD1,TRBV20-1,TRBJ1-2,TGCAGTGCCGTTTCTGCCGGTACAGGGGATTCCTATGGCTACACCTTC,CSAVSAGTGDSYGYTF
few,TRBD1,TRBV7-8,TRBJ1-5,TGTGCCAGCAGCAGGGGACAGGGAGATCAGCCCCAGCATTTT,CASSRGQGDQPQHF
many,-,TRBV28,TRBJ2-1,TGTGCCAGCGGGGCCCACAATGAGCAGTTCTTC,CASGAHNEQFF
-,TRBD1,TRBV20-1,TRBJ2-7,TGCAGTGCACTGGGACAGGTTCCTTCCTACGAGCAGTACTTC,CSALGQVPSYEQYF
many,TRBD1,TRBV29-1,TRBJ2-7,TGCAGCGCCTTAGACAGGGGGGCTTTCGAGCAGTACTTC,CSALDRGAFEQYF
many,TRBD1,TRBV27,TRBJ2-3,TGTGCCAGCAGGACGGGACAGCACACAGATACGCAGTATTTT,CASRTGQHTDTQYF
few,-,TRBV5-1,TRBJ2-5,TGCGCCAGCAGAGGGGACCTGGGCGGACAAGAGACCCAGTACTTC,CASRGDLGGQETQYF
-,-,TRBV7-6,TRBJ1-1,TGTGCCAGCAGCCAAGTTGGAGTACGGAACACTGAAGCTTTCTTT,CASSQVGVRNTEAFF
many,-,TRBV11-2,TRBJ1-1,TGTGCCAGCAGCTTACGCCAGAGGGGGGGAGCTTTCTTT,CASSLRQRGGAFF
-,-,TRBV6-6,TRBJ2-1,TGTGCCAGCAGTTACAAAAATGGACCAAACAATGAGCAGTTCTTC,CASSYKNGPNNEQFF
few,-,TRBV15,TRBJ2-2,TGTGCCACCAGCAGAGATATTTCGACGCCTGAGAGGGAGCTGTTTTTT,CATSRDISTPERELFF
-,TRBD2,TRBV20-1,TRBJ2-1,TGCAGTGCTAGTGCGGGGGAATACAATGAGCAGTTCTTC,CSASAGEYNEQFF